This record concerns one TCR beta chain sequence. Antigen specificity is unknown. This sample was taken from a study of CD8+ T cells in alopecia areata. Turning to the study itself: The duration of tofacitinib was 6 to 18 months, with 6 months off drug afterward. Study-wide results and limits: Higher clonality than in normal scalp was seen in lesional scalp, especially alopecia totalis/universalis. Possibly as an HLA-related effect, TCR sharing across patients appeared less clear than in mice.

Trimming removed 3 bases at V and 3 bases at J, with 18 bases between. The CDR3 has 16 amino acids. Punch biopsies of lesional scalp, plus peripheral blood, were taken from alopecia areata patients. Following extraction, RNA underwent reverse transcription to cDNA, which served as the sequencing template. Method: immunoSEQ multiplex PCR; TCRdb's copy keeps in-frame clones and lacks some. The table lists fewer than 10,000 clones, 50% to 80% of them singletons. The gene calls are TRBV23-1 and TRBJ2-7, with a weak D call TRBD2 (6 bases). TRBV23-1 is recorded as an ORF, its role being uncertain. The clonotype was recovered from a human donor with alopecia areata. The sample consisted of skin. CDR3 bases: TGCGCCAGCAGTCAGGCGAGAGGGAGGCCTTTCTACGAGCAGTACTTC. Encoded protein: CASSQARGRPFYEQYF.